This paragraph reports one T cell receptor (beta chain). Sorted-subset replicate PCRs used 150 to 200 ng of genomic DNA. This amount corresponded to approximately 30,000 T cell genomes. Data came from immunoSEQ multiplex PCR; TCRdb stores just in-frame clones and leaves some out. The sample records over 1.4 million clones, 96% being singletons. This entry comes from a study of shared clonotypes between healthy human individuals. Looking at the study overall: The plates for each donor numbered three CD4 naive, three CD4 memory, two CD8 naive and one CD8 memory.

Healthy and HIV-negative, the adult donors had no recent acute infections or vaccinations. CD4+ cells were split into CD45RA+ naive and CD45RA-negative memory subsets. V was shortened by 5 bases and J by 0 bases, with 11 bases between the two germline ends. This CDR3 has 15 amino acids. CDR1 is MNHEY and CDR2 is SVGAGI in the germline V gene. Source material: naive CD4+ T cells sorted from blood. Sample subset: CD45RA+ positively selected. The sequence was collected from a man aged 25 to 45 in good health. J is TRBJ2-1 and V is TRBV6-5; D might be TRBD1 (6 bases). The CDR3 nucleotides are TGTGCCAGCAGTAGGATAGGGGGCTCCTACAATGAGCAGTTCTTC. Translation gives CASSRIGGSYNEQFF.